This T cell receptor beta chain is from a study of monozygotic twins with inflammatory bowel disease. Germline lookup yields CDR1 LGHDT and CDR2 YNNKEL (reference sequence). The CDR3 has 15 amino acids. The authors ran two nested PCRs of around 15 and 9 cycles on TCRalpha and TCRbeta cDNA. TCRdb processed the 5' RACE reads again and assigns one entry to each CDR3 protein, with no DNA. The table counts over 120,000 distinct CDR3 sequences; 1.2% lies in the top ten. Sequencing was carried out using blood. The TCR was taken from a human donor with ulcerative colitis or Crohn's disease, or a healthy co-twin of an affected twin (not recorded which). The genes are TRBV3-1 and TRBJ1-5; without DNA, the TCRdb call of TRBD1 cannot be checked. The CDR3 sequence: CASSQEGQGIQPQHF.